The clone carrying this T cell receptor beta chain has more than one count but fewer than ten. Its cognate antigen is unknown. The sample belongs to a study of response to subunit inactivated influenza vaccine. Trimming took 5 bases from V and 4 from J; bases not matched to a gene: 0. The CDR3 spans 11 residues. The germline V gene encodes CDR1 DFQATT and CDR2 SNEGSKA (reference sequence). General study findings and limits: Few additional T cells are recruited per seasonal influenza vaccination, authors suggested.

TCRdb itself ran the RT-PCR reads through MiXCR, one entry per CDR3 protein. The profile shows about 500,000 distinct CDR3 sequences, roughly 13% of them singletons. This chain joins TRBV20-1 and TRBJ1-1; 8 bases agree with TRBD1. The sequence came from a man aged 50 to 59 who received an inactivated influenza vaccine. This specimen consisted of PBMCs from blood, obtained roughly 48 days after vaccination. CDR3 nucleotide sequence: TGCAGTGCTGACAGGGGCACTGAAGCTTTCTTT. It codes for CSADRGTEAFF.